A selection of T cell receptor beta chains follows, all from one sample in a study of T-cell reconstitution after alpha-beta-depleted transplantation in children. TCRdb reprocessed the PCR reads via MiXCR and lists one record per CDR3 protein. Of about 440,000 distinct CDR3 sequences listed, 43% are singletons. The material sequenced was PBMCs, taken before TCRalphabeta/CD19-depleted stem cell transplant. The receptors stem from a girl aged 2 to 10 with aplastic anemia, due to receive a stem cell transplant. CDR3s include the opening cysteine and the closing phenylalanine or tryptophan. A D gene is named only where the DNA matches it firmly. Clone sizes are given selectively: once, few, many, or a class where the clone is expanded.

J gene,D gene,V gene,clone size,CDR3 DNA,CDR3 protein
TRBJ1-3,TRBD1,TRBV5-1,-,TGCGCCAGCAGCATCACAGGGGCGGGAGGAAACACCATATATTTT,CASSITGAGGNTIYF
TRBJ1-4,-,TRBV7-9,-,TGTGCCAGCAGTTCCGGCCGAACGGAAAATGAAAAACTGTTTTTT,CASSSGRTENEKLFF
TRBJ2-3,-,TRBV20-1,-,TGCAGTGCTCCCACTAGGAGGGCGACGGATACGCAGTATTTT,CSAPTRRATDTQYF
TRBJ1-1,TRBD1,TRBV6-2/TRBV6-3,once,TGTGCCAGCAGTTACGGCAGGGGGTACACTGAAGCTTTCTTT,CASSYGRGYTEAFF
TRBJ1-5,-,TRBV29-1,-,TGCAGCGTGGACACAGGTGCCAATCAGCCCCAGCATTTT,CSVDTGANQPQHF
TRBJ1-2,-,TRBV28,-,TGTGCCAGCAGTTTATCGAACAGGGTCTATGGCTACACCTTC,CASSLSNRVYGYTF
TRBJ1-2,-,TRBV20-1,-,TGCAGTGCTAGAACGGGATTTAACTATGGCTACACCTTC,CSARTGFNYGYTF
TRBJ2-1,-,TRBV20-1,-,TGCAGTGCTCCGGCCCCGTGGGACAATGAGCAGTTCTTC,CSAPAPWDNEQFF
TRBJ1-4,-,TRBV20-1,few,TGCAGTGCTACCTTCCGAAACGGGGGCCTTGGAAAACTGTTTTTT,CSATFRNGGLGKLFF
TRBJ2-2,-,TRBV7-2,few,TGTGCCAGCAGCTTAGATATCGGGGAGCTGTTTTTT,CASSLDIGELFF
TRBJ2-3,TRBD1,TRBV20-1,-,TGCAGTGCTAGGGGGGACAGATACACAGATACGCAGTATTTT,CSARGDRYTDTQYF
TRBJ2-7,-,TRBV29-1,many,TGCAGCGTTGCCTGGTCCTACGAGCAGTACTTC,CSVAWSYEQYF
TRBJ2-5,-,TRBV12-3/TRBV12-4,few,TGTGCCAGCAGTTTAGAGGGTTGGGATGACCAGTACTTC,CASSLEGWDDQYF
TRBJ2-7,TRBD2,TRBV11-2,-,TGTGCCAGCAGCGGGGCGGGGGTCGAGCAGTACTTC,CASSGAGVEQYF
TRBJ2-7,-,TRBV14,-,TGTGCCAGCAGCCAGGGCCAGACAAAGCCCCCGTGGGAGCAGTACTTC,CASSQGQTKPPWEQYF
TRBJ2-7,-,TRBV20-1,once,TGCAGTGCTAGGCCCCCCGGGACCGGGGCCTACGAGCAGTACTTC,CSARPPGTGAYEQYF
TRBJ1-5,TRBD1,TRBV7-2,many,TGTGCCAGCAGCTTAGGGTACAGGGGTGTTCAGCCCCAGCATTTT,CASSLGYRGVQPQHF
TRBJ2-7,-,TRBV6-1,-,TGTGCCAGCAGTCCGGACGGAGCCTACGAGCAGTACTTC,CASSPDGAYEQYF
TRBJ2-3,TRBD2,TRBV7-2,-,TGTGCCAGCAGCCCATCTTGGACTAGCGGGATGCTATGGACGCAGTATTTT,CASSPSWTSGMLWTQYF
TRBJ2-7,-,TRBV12-3/TRBV12-4,many,TGTGCCAGCAGTTTCTTGGGGGGCCACGAGCAGTACTTC,CASSFLGGHEQYF
TRBJ1-2,TRBD1,TRBV9,few,TGTGCCAGCAGCTCCTTACCAGGGGGAGCTGGCTACACCTTC,CASSSLPGGAGYTF
TRBJ2-7,-,TRBV20-1,-,TGCAGTGTTTCGCGAGGGGGGGAGCAGTACTTC,CSVSRGGEQYF
TRBJ2-6,-,TRBV19,-,TGTGCCAGTAGTATCAAGACAGCGGGGGCCAACGTCCTGACTTTC,CASSIKTAGANVLTF
TRBJ2-3,-,TRBV5-1,few,TGCGCCAGCAGCTTGTTTGGTACGGGACCCAGGATAGATACGCAGTATTTT,CASSLFGTGPRIDTQYF
TRBJ2-2,-,TRBV6-1,once,TGTGCCAGCAGATTTAGCGGAGCGAACACCGGGGAGCTGTTTTTT,CASRFSGANTGELFF
TRBJ2-5,TRBD2,TRBV28,-,TGTGCCAGCAGTGGGGCCAGCGGGGGGTCGGAGACCCAGTACTTC,CASSGASGGSETQYF
TRBJ2-7,TRBD2,TRBV20-1,many,TGCAGTGCTAGAGACGGACTAGCGGGAGGGCCCAGCTACGAGCAGTACTTC,CSARDGLAGGPSYEQYF
TRBJ1-4,-,TRBV7-9,few,TGTGCCAGCAGCTTAGTGGGGGCCGAAAAACTGTTTTTT,CASSLVGAEKLFF
TRBJ2-5,TRBD1,TRBV5-4,-,TGTGCCAGCAGCCCGGGTGGCGGGACAGGGATAGAGACCCAGTACTTC,CASSPGGGTGIETQYF
TRBJ2-3,-,TRBV12-3/TRBV12-4,few,TGTGCCAGCAGTTTTAGTACGGGGGCCCCCCCTCGGGGAGATACGCAGTATTTT,CASSFSTGAPPRGDTQYF
TRBJ2-7,-,TRBV5-6,-,TGTGCCAGCAGCGCTCTTGAGAACGAGCAGTACTTC,CASSALENEQYF
TRBJ2-7,TRBD1,TRBV7-6,-,TGTGCCAGCAGCCCCGGGACAGGGCGCGACGAGCAGTACTTC,CASSPGTGRDEQYF
TRBJ2-1,-,TRBV20-1,few,TGCAGTGCTAGAGATCTAAGACGAGAGCAGTTCTTC,CSARDLRREQFF
TRBJ2-5,TRBD1,TRBV4-1,-,TGCGCCAGCAGCCAGATAGGACAGGGGGAAGAGACCCAGTACTTC,CASSQIGQGEETQYF
TRBJ2-5,-,TRBV12-3/TRBV12-4,-,TGTGCCAGCAGTTGGACGGGTGGTCAAGAGACCCAGTACTTC,CASSWTGGQETQYF
TRBJ2-1,-,TRBV10-3,-,TGTGCCATCAGTGAGACTGCGCCGCCGGAGCAGTTCTTC,CAISETAPPEQFF
TRBJ2-1,TRBD2,TRBV6-4,-,TGTGCCAGCAGTCATCAACTAGCGGGAGGGTTGAATGAGCAGTTCTTC,CASSHQLAGGLNEQFF
TRBJ2-7,-,TRBV14,few,TGTGCCAGCAGCCAGCTGGGTTCCTACGAGCAGTACTTC,CASSQLGSYEQYF
TRBJ2-1,-,TRBV12-3/TRBV12-4,-,TGTGCCAGCAGTTTTTGGCCCAGCCCCGAGCAGTTCTTC,CASSFWPSPEQFF
TRBJ2-3,TRBD1,TRBV5-1,many,TGCGCCAGCAGCTATTACAGGGGAAACACAGATACGCAGTATTTT,CASSYYRGNTDTQYF
TRBJ2-1,-,TRBV25-1,many,TGTGCCAGCAGTGAATATACGATGTACAATGAGCAGTTCTTC,CASSEYTMYNEQFF
TRBJ2-7,-,TRBV20-1,-,TGCAGTGCATACAGCACTAGCTACGAGCAGTACTTC,CSAYSTSYEQYF
TRBJ2-1,-,TRBV20-1,-,TGCAGTGCTAGAGCGACTGGTTACAATGAGCAGTTCTTC,CSARATGYNEQFF
TRBJ2-4,TRBD2,TRBV24-1,-,TGTGCCACCAGTGACTCCAGCGGGAGGGCCGGGGCCAAAAACATTCAGTACTTC,CATSDSSGRAGAKNIQYF
TRBJ2-7,-,TRBV29-1,-,TGCAGCGTTCTGGGAGCCGTAACCTACGAGCAGTACTTC,CSVLGAVTYEQYF
TRBJ1-1,-,TRBV28,few,TGTGCCAGCAGTTTAGGGGGCCCGCCTGAAGCTTTCTTT,CASSLGGPPEAFF
TRBJ2-5,TRBD2,TRBV20-1,few,TGCAGTGCTCAATATAGCGGGAGGGGAGAGACCCAGTACTTC,CSAQYSGRGETQYF
TRBJ2-7,-,TRBV5-1,many,TGCGCCAGCAGCCGGGGCAAGACGTACGAGCAGTACTTC,CASSRGKTYEQYF
TRBJ1-1,TRBD1,TRBV5-1,few,TGCGCCAGCAGCGGAAGGACGACAGGGGGCATGAACACTGAAGCTTTCTTT,CASSGRTTGGMNTEAFF
TRBJ2-4,TRBD2,TRBV10-2,many,TGCGCCAGCAGCCTGACTAGCCCACTAAACCCTCAGTACTTC,CASSLTSPLNPQYF
TRBJ2-3,TRBD2,TRBV5-6,few,TGTGCCAGCAGCTTCTGGACTAGCGGGAGGAGGGATACGCAGTATTTT,CASSFWTSGRRDTQYF
TRBJ2-7,-,TRBV28,many,TGTGCCACCGCCGGGACGGAGGGCAAGCAGTACTTC,CATAGTEGKQYF
TRBJ2-6,-,TRBV5-1,-,TGCGCCAGCAGCTTGCTATGGGGGGGGGCCAACGTCCTGACTTTC,CASSLLWGGANVLTF